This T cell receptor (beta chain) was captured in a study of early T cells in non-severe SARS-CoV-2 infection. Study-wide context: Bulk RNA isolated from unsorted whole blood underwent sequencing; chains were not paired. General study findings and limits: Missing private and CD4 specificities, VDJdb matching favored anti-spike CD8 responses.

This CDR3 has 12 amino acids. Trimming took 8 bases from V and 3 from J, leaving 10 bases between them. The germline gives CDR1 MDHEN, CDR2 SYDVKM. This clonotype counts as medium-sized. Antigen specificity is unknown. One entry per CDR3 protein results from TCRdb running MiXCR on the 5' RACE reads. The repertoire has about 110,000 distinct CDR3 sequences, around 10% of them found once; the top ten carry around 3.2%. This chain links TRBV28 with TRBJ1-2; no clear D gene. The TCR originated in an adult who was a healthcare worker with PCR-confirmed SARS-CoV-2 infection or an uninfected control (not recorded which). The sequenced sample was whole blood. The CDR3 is CASFWTHYGYTF. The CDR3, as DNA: TGTGCCAGCTTTTGGACCCACTATGGCTACACCTTC.